The 27 T cell receptor beta chains given below trace back to one sample, sequenced in a study of long-term antiretroviral therapy in people with HIV (dated by TCRdb to the early 2020s). The immunoSEQ hsTCRB v3.0 assay was used at survey level resolution for TRB variable region sequencing. Not all clones reach the TCRdb copy of this immuneACCESS table, which keeps in-frame sequences only. Checked studies attribute under half of the gap to unresolved V genes and leave the rest unexplained. This sample is represented by 23,000 or so clones; roughly 84% of them were singletons. The leading ten clones occupy approximately 19% of the sample. The sample was unsorted PBMCs, taken 0.1 years before starting antiretroviral therapy. These receptors were collected from a man aged 18-30 years with HIV.

Written as DNA, the CDR3 is TGTGCCAGTAGTATCGGCGCGGTTCCTTTCACAGATACGCAGTATTTT. It codes for CASSIGAVPFTDTQYF. This chain links TRBV19 with TRBJ2-3; unclear D gene. The CDR3 runs 16 residues. CDR1 LNHDA and CDR2 SQIVND come from the germline V gene (reference sequence). V shed 3 bases and J shed 2 bases, with 15 bases lying between them.

In this sample, this clone turned up once. V usage is TRBV6-1 and J usage is TRBJ2-2; TRBD1 agrees at 9 bases. V lost 5 bases to trimming and J lost 7 bases; unmatched junction nucleotides: 8. The germline gives CDR1 MNHNS, CDR2 SASEGT. The CDR3 length is 15 residues. The CDR3 loop is CASSLPGQGIGELFF. The CDR3 DNA reads as TGTGCCAGCAGTTTACCGGGACAGGGTATCGGGGAGCTGTTTTTT.

CDR3: CSVEFVLGAGERETQYF. The CDR3 DNA follows: TGCAGCGTTGAGTTCGTCCTTGGGGCAGGGGAACGAGAGACCCAGTACTTC. The chain couples TRBV29-1 to TRBJ2-5; maybe TRBD1 (6 bases). V dropped 3 bases and J dropped 4 bases, with 24 bases sitting between them. CDR3 length: 17 residues. Germline loops: CDR1 SQVTM, CDR2 ANQGSEA.

The chain is built from TRBV15 and TRBJ1-2; TRBD1 is a possible D gene (5 bases). Between the trimmed V and J ends, which lost 2 bases and 5 bases, there was a span of 15 bases. The CDR3 sequence is 15 residues long. Germline V gene sequence: CDR1 LNHNV, CDR2 YYDKDF (reference sequence). CDR3 nucleotide sequence: TGTGCCACCAGCAGATCGATAGGGGCTGATTATGGCTACACCTTC. Protein sequence: CATSRSIGADYGYTF.

V usage is TRBV28 and J usage is TRBJ2-5; TRBD2 is a possible D gene (5 bases). The CDR3 loop spans 14 amino acids. CDR1 and CDR2 from the germline V gene are MDHEN and SYDVKM. V was shortened by 5 bases and J by 3 bases, with 13 bases between the two germline ends. The CDR3 sequence: CASSQRTGKETQYF. The CDR3 DNA reads as TGTGCCAGCAGTCAACGGACTGGCAAAGAGACCCAGTACTTC.

The CDR3 region has the DNA TGTGCCAGCAGCGTTATGGGAGGACAAAGTCGGGCCAACGTCCTGACTTTC. It is translated as CASSVMGGQSRANVLTF. The chain joins TRBV7-1 to TRBJ2-6; TRBD2 is a possible D gene (6 bases). Being an ORF, TRBV7-1 has a function that is uncertain. V shed 5 bases and J shed 5 bases, with 19 bases lying between them. This CDR3 has 17 residues.

V usage is TRBV2 and J usage is TRBJ2-7; the D gene could be TRBD1 or TRBD2 (5 bases each). Between the trimmed V and J ends, which lost 6 bases and 0 bases, there was a span of 15 bases. The germline gives CDR1 SNHLY, CDR2 FYNNEI. The CDR3 sequence is 15 residues long. CDR3: CASSAGTESSYEQYF. For the CDR3, the DNA is TGTGCCAGCAGCGCCGGGACCGAGAGCTCCTACGAGCAGTACTTC.

V gene TRBV4-1 combines with J gene TRBJ2-5; D ambiguous. The germline V gene encodes CDR1 MGHRA and CDR2 YSYEKL. There are 10 residues in the CDR3. V shed 6 bases and J shed 3 bases, with 2 bases lying between them. Written as DNA, the CDR3 is TGCGCCAGCAGGGAAGAGACCCAGTACTTC. It codes for CASREETQYF.

The chain uses TRBV5-1 and TRBJ1-5, with a possible D match to TRBD1 (6 bases). V was cut by 0 bases and J by 1 base, with 8 bases left in between. Germline V gene lookup returns CDR1 SGHRS and CDR2 YFSETQ. The length of the CDR3 is 15 residues. In DNA, the CDR3 is TGCGCCAGCAGCTTGGAGGGGGAAAGCAATCAGCCCCAGCATTTT. Protein sequence: CASSLEGESNQPQHF.

This clone was recorded only once. This sequence joins TRBV27 and TRBJ2-3, with D possibly being TRBD1 or TRBD2 (6 bases each). Trimming left V 2 bases short and J 3 bases short, with 9 bases between. The CDR3 has 14 residues. CDR1 is MNHEY and CDR2 is SMNVEV in the germline V gene (reference sequence). The CDR3 here is CASSLIGGTDTQYF. CDR3 in DNA: TGTGCCAGCAGTTTAATAGGGGGGACAGATACGCAGTATTTT.

The sample holds a few counts of this clone. The chain is built from TRBV6-5 and TRBJ1-1; D is unclear. Germline values: CDR1 MNHEY, CDR2 SVGAGI. The ends were cut back, 1 base at V and 2 bases at J, with 11 bases in the middle. This CDR3 comprises 15 residues. The CDR3 DNA is TGTGCCAGCAGTTACTTGACGGGATTAAACACTGAAGCTTTCTTT. This translates into CASSYLTGLNTEAFF.

This rearrangement joins TRBV7-9 to TRBJ1-5; D is ambiguous. This CDR3 comprises 12 residues. V was clipped by 3 bases and J by 6 bases, with 6 bases between them. The germline gives CDR1 SEHNR, CDR2 FQNEAQ (reference sequence). The CDR3 coding sequence is TGTGCCAGCAGCTTTTCGGGTCAGCCCCAGCATTTT. This codes for CASSFSGQPQHF.

This clone was observed a single time. CDR3 in amino acids: CASSPLSRGAGTEAFF. DNA for the CDR3: TGTGCCAGCAGCCCGCTATCGAGGGGGGCGGGCACTGAAGCTTTCTTT. V is TRBV4-2 and J is TRBJ1-1; D may be TRBD1 (6 bases). In germline, CDR1 is LGHNA, CDR2 YNFKEQ. V lost 4 bases and J 4 bases, leaving 19 bases between the germline ends. This CDR3 has 16 residues.

As to this clone: Other DNA variants within this sample encode the same CDR3. The chain joins TRBV13 to TRBJ1-1; no reliable D call. Germline V gene sequence: CDR1 PRHDT, CDR2 FYEKMQ (reference sequence). CDR3 length: 13 amino acids. V was trimmed by 0 bases and J by 5 bases, leaving 7 bases between them. The CDR3 coding sequence is TGTGCCAGCAGCTTAGGGCGGGGAACTGAAGCTTTCTTT. Protein sequence: CASSLGRGTEAFF.

The chain recombines TRBV27 with TRBJ2-7; D might be TRBD2 (5 bases). Per the germline V gene, CDR1 is MNHEY and CDR2 is SMNVEV (reference sequence). Between the trimmed V and J ends, which lost 0 bases and 5 bases, there was a span of 11 bases. The CDR3 covers 14 residues. DNA of the CDR3: TGTGCCAGCAGTTTATCCCGGAGGTGGGACGAGCAGTACTTC. Encoded protein: CASSLSRRWDEQYF.

The chain has TRBV5-8 and TRBJ1-1; 7 nucleotides align to TRBD1. Germline CDR1 SGHTS, CDR2 YDEGEE. The CDR3 has 17 residues. The V and J ends lost 1 base and 0 bases, in that order; junction bases with no gene match: 9. The CDR3 loop is CASSLWIRDSLNTEAFF. The DNA of the CDR3 is TGTGCCAGCAGCTTGTGGATCCGGGACAGCCTGAACACTGAAGCTTTCTTT. Looking up the rest from reference TRBV5-8 and TRBJ1-1 gives the full variable domain: EAGVTQSPTHLIKTRGQQATLRCSPISGHTSVYWYQQALGLGLQFLLWYDEGEERNRGNFPPRFSGRQFPNYSSELNVNALELEDSALYLCASSLWIRDSLNTEAFFGQGTRLTVV.

V usage is TRBV7-2 and J usage is TRBJ2-1, with 11 positions matching TRBD2. Losses at the gene ends were 4 bases for V and 7 bases for J; bases not matched to a gene: 9. Per germline, CDR1 SGHTA and CDR2 FQGNSA. The CDR3 has 16 residues. CDR3 protein: CASSSTRLAGPNEQFF. The CDR3 DNA sequence: TGTGCCAGCAGCTCCACCCGACTAGCGGGGCCAAATGAGCAGTTCTTC.

The CDR3 protein is CASSLEGQPRETQYF. The CDR3 DNA sequence: TGTGCCAGCAGCTTAGAGGGACAACCTCGAGAGACCCAGTACTTC. The chain recombines TRBV7-8 with TRBJ2-5, with D possibly matching TRBD1 (6 bases). CDR1 and CDR2 (germline): SGHVS, FQNEAQ. This CDR3 spans 15 amino acids. V was shortened by 1 base and J by 4 bases, with 13 bases between the two germline ends.

As DNA, the CDR3 is TGTGCCAGCAGCTTCGGGGGGCTAGGCTACGAGCAGTACTTC. Its protein is CASSFGGLGYEQYF. This chain connects TRBV5-5 to TRBJ2-7; D perhaps matches TRBD2 (7 bases). The CDR3 is 14 residues long. V lost 2 bases and J 3 bases, leaving 12 bases between the germline ends. Germline CDR1 is SGHKS and CDR2 is YYEKEE (reference sequence).

The V gene is TRBV5-4, the J gene TRBJ1-1; TRBD1 matches at 8 bases. Trimming removed 4 bases from V and 3 bases from J; junction bases left unmatched: 11. Looked up from germline, CDR1 is SGHNT and CDR2 is YYREEE (reference sequence). The CDR3 is 16 residues long. The CDR3 DNA follows: TGTGCCAGCAGCCCTGCCCAGGGGGCGGGATACACTGAAGCTTTCTTT. This codes for CASSPAQGAGYTEAFF.

The count of this clone is one. V is TRBV4-3 and J is TRBJ2-6; D is unclear. The CDR3 has 15 residues. CDR1 is LGHNA and CDR2 is YSLEER in the germline V gene. The V gene lost 0 bases and the J gene lost 2 bases, with 5 bases spanning the gap. The CDR3 region has the DNA TGCGCCAGCAGCCAAGATCAAACTGGGGCCAACGTCCTGACTTTC. As protein: CASSQDQTGANVLTF.

The chain combines TRBV15 with TRBJ1-2; D remains unclear. The CDR3 extends over 13 amino acids. Germline V gene lookup returns CDR1 LNHNV and CDR2 YYDKDF (reference sequence). Trimming stripped 7 bases from V and 1 base from J, with 10 bases between. CDR3 coding DNA: TGTGCCACCACCAGGAGTCTTAACTATGGCTACACCTTC. As protein: CATTRSLNYGYTF.

The chain combines TRBV7-2 with TRBJ1-1, with 7 bases that match TRBD1. Germline values: CDR1 SGHTA, CDR2 FQGNSA. Trimming removed 2 bases from V and 7 bases from J; junction bases left unmatched: 7. The CDR3 contains 14 residues. The DNA for the CDR3 is TGTGCCAGCAGCTTATTAGGGGGCATGCATGAAGCTTTCTTT. Translated, it gives CASSLLGGMHEAFF.

V and J are TRBV6-1 and TRBJ1-5, with TRBD1 matching 8 bases. Trimming cost V 2 bases and J 0 bases; bases outside gene matches: 12. CDR1 and CDR2 (germline): MNHNS, SASEGT. The CDR3 contains 19 residues. CDR3 amino acids: CASSESGGQAYYSNQPQHF. The CDR3 DNA follows: TGTGCCAGCAGTGAAAGTGGGGGACAGGCTTATTATAGCAATCAGCCCCAGCATTTT.

The chain is built from TRBV28 and TRBJ1-3, with D unclear. V shed 5 bases and J shed 0 bases, with 8 bases lying between them. CDR1 and CDR2 (germline): MDHEN, SYDVKM. The CDR3 covers 14 residues. The DNA for the CDR3 is TGTGCCAGCAGTCGTAGAATCTCTGGAAACACCATATATTTT. Encoded protein: CASSRRISGNTIYF.

The chain is built from TRBV9 and TRBJ1-2; 7 bases map to TRBD1. After removal of 2 bases from V and 3 bases from J, the junction contained 7 bases not matched to a gene. The CDR3 has 15 residues. In germline, CDR1 is SGDLS, CDR2 YYNGEE. The CDR3 here is CASSVRGQADYGYTF. The DNA of the CDR3 is TGTGCCAGCAGCGTTAGGGGGCAGGCCGACTATGGCTACACCTTC.

The sample holds one count of this clone. The V call is TRBV28, the J call TRBJ2-7; 10 positions match TRBD2. Germline V gives CDR1 MDHEN, CDR2 SYDVKM. V gave up 5 bases and J gave up 5 bases; unmatched junction bases: 3. The length of the CDR3 is 13 residues. The DNA for the CDR3 is TGTGCCAGCAGTCTTGGGACTAGCGACGAGCAGTACTTC. Residues: CASSLGTSDEQYF.